This TCR beta chain was sequenced during a study of T-cell reconstitution after alpha-beta-depleted transplantation in children (TCRdb year 2016). For context, the study as a whole: The study quantitatively tracked T-cell immune reconstitution after TCRalphabeta/CD19-depleted allogeneic hematopoietic cell transplantation in children using TCR repertoire profiling.

The library relied on PCR. Sequenced using an Illumina HiSeq 2500. Molecular barcoding was employed in the preparation of TCR libraries, with unique molecular identifiers being used to normalize TCRbeta repertoire quantification. TCRdb applied fastp at Q25 and MiXCR to the public reads, then kept only in-frame beta chains. Each CDR3 protein gets just one entry, which takes the most common genes and DNA from the rows behind it. The sample includes about 460,000 distinct CDR3 sequences, with about an eighth observed a single time. The ten biggest clones cover 13% to 15% of the sample. Read against the paper, the sample's treatment or condition label means: allogeneic hematopoietic cell transplantation with graft depleted of TCRalphabeta T cells and CD19 B cells. TCRalphabeta/CD19-depleted allogeneic hematopoietic cell grafts were given to the transplant recipients, all of whom were children. This clonotype showed up many times. Its recognized antigen is unknown. The input lacks base qualities; no much larger clone sits a single base away.

General findings and caveats noted by the study authors: In some patients, the high TCRbeta diversity seen at day 60 was put down to recipient T cells and intrathymic progenitors that had survived conditioning. The apparently early recovery of alphabetaT-cell counts about two months after transplant reportedly depended on only several hundred rapidly expanded clones that came from non-depleted graft cells. The frequencies of hyperexpanded clones fell over the following months, and after one year, T-cell counts and TCRbeta diversity were mostly attributed to newly produced T cells.

According to the germline V gene, CDR1 reads LGHNA and CDR2 reads YSLEER. The CDR3 numbers 14 residues from cysteine through phenylalanine. Of the read, only the CDR3 DNA is kept; its 42 bases are in frame from base 1. Trimming at the junction amounts to 3 bases on V and 1 base on J, and the germline ends lie 8 bases apart. The clonotype was recovered from a female patient between 2 and 15 years old who had a stem cell transplant for aplastic anemia, so the T cells may come from the graft donor. The sample consisted of PBMCs, mostly from graft donor cells, taken 180 days after TCRalphabeta/CD19-depleted stem cell transplant. Rearrangement joined TRBV4-3 to TRBJ2-3, with the D gene call left open. CDR3 reads: CASSQGPGTDTQYF. The DNA sequence is given as TGCGCCAGCAGCCAGGGTCCTGGCACAGATACGCAGTATTTT.